These 28 T cell receptor beta chains came from one sample sequenced in a study of T cells after posttransplantation cyclophosphamide (TCRdb year 2016). Library preparation employed the immunoSEQ multiplex PCR assay. What TCRdb holds here is the immuneACCESS table cut down to in-frame rearrangements. Part of the clones is not present; checked against another copy, under half of the missing clones reflect an unresolved V gene, and the others are unexplained. This sample has about 41,000 clones in the table, none counted a single time. More than 4.5% of the sample belongs to the ten largest clones. The sample comprised PBMCs. All receptors come from a man aged 25-40 years in good health and a related stem cell transplant donor.

Ten or more counts support this clone. This chain uses TRBV6-1 with TRBJ1-4; D is perhaps TRBD1 (5 bases). This CDR3 has 14 residues. V lost 3 bases to trimming and J lost 4 bases, with 9 bases between them. CDR1 is MNHNS and CDR2 is SASEGT in the germline V gene. Here the CDR3 DNA reads TGTGCCAGCAGTGAGGGGCAGGGTAATGAAAAACTGTTTTTT. Translation gives CASSEGQGNEKLFF.

This clone was counted many times. The chain recombines TRBV7-9 with TRBJ1-4; D is possibly TRBD1 (5 bases). The CDR3 runs to 13 residues. V was shortened by 6 bases and J by 4 bases, with 9 bases between the two germline ends. Germline CDR1 and CDR2: SEHNR and FQNEAQ (reference sequence). The CDR3 bases are TGTGCCAGCAGTCCAGGGTATAATGAAAAACTGTTTTTT. Encoded protein: CASSPGYNEKLFF.

This clone has at least ten counts. V gene TRBV5-4 combines with J gene TRBJ2-3; 13 positions match TRBD2. Trimming took 8 bases from V and 1 from J; bases not matched to a gene: 4. This CDR3 is built from 15 residues. From germline, CDR1 is SGHNT and CDR2 YYREEE (reference sequence). CDR3 region: CASRLAGGRTDTQYF. For the CDR3, the DNA is TGTGCCAGTCGACTAGCGGGGGGCCGCACAGATACGCAGTATTTT.

Many counts were recorded for this clone. The CDR3 DNA follows: TGTGCCAGCAGCTTAACTAGCGGGGGGTCTGGAGAGACCCAGTACTTC. It codes for CASSLTSGGSGETQYF. The chain is built from TRBV7-2 and TRBJ2-5; 12 nucleotides align to TRBD2. The CDR3 consists of 16 residues. Looked up from germline, CDR1 is SGHTA and CDR2 is FQGNSA. Trimming removed 2 bases from V and 4 bases from J; junction bases left unmatched: 5.

This clone was found a few times. The V gene is TRBV9, the J gene TRBJ2-3, with 8 bases lining up with TRBD2. J was trimmed by 7 bases and V by 4 bases; bases with no gene match: 11. The CDR3 runs 15 residues. The V gene's germline CDR1 is SGDLS and CDR2 YYNGEE. The CDR3 coding sequence is TGTGCCAGCAGCACATCCGGGGGGGCCATAAATACGCAGTATTTT. This translates into CASSTSGGAINTQYF.

This clone was found many times. The V gene is TRBV5-5, the J gene TRBJ2-2, with a weak D call TRBD1 (5 bases). This CDR3 is 14 amino acids long. With 6 bases removed from V and 2 bases from J, the gap between germline ends came to 11 bases. Germline V gene sequence: CDR1 SGHKS, CDR2 YYEKEE (reference sequence). The CDR3 DNA reads as TGTGCCAGCATCCCGACAGCAAACACCGGGGAGCTGTTTTTT. Residues: CASIPTANTGELFF.

This clone was seen at least ten times. The V gene is TRBV12-3 or TRBV12-4, the J gene TRBJ2-7; no reliable D call. The CDR3 totals 11 residues. The ends were cut back, 4 bases at V and 5 bases at J, with 6 bases in the middle. CDR3 nucleotide sequence: TGTGCCAGCAGTTCTAGAAACGAGCAGTACTTC. It yields the protein CASSSRNEQYF.

The chain has TRBV12-3 or TRBV12-4 and TRBJ2-2, with D possibly matching TRBD1 (6 bases). The CDR3 is made up of 16 amino acids. Trimming stripped 6 bases from V and 4 bases from J, with 18 bases between. In DNA form, the CDR3 reads TGTGCCAGCAGCCAGTACAGGGCCCTGGGCACCGGGGAGCTGTTTTTT. Its protein is CASSQYRALGTGELFF.

The chain carries TRBV19 and TRBJ2-5; 7 bases agree with TRBD2. The CDR3 loop spans 15 amino acids. V shed 5 bases and J 4 bases; nucleotides not matched to a gene: 10. Germline assignment: CDR1 LNHDA and CDR2 SQIVND (reference sequence). This chain's CDR3 is CASSLGGSPGETQYF. CDR3 nucleotides: TGTGCCAGTAGTCTCGGGGGGTCCCCAGGAGAGACCCAGTACTTC.

This clone was recorded many times. This rearrangement joins TRBV5-5 to TRBJ1-5; no clear D. Germline V gene data show CDR1 as SGHKS and CDR2 as YYEKEE (reference sequence). V lost 0 bases, J lost 2 bases, and 9 bases lay in between. This CDR3 contains 15 residues. Written as DNA, the CDR3 is TGTGCCAGCAGCTTGGTGGTGGCACGCAATCAGCCCCAGCATTTT. Translating it yields CASSLVVARNQPQHF.

The table lists this clone with many counts. This sample includes further DNA sequences coding for the same CDR3. The J gene is TRBJ1-6, the V gene TRBV12-3 or TRBV12-4, with D tentatively TRBD1 (6 bases). The CDR3 length is 13 residues. V dropped 6 bases and J dropped 7 bases, with 10 bases sitting between them. CDR3 loop: CASSLTGNSPLHF. In DNA form, the CDR3 reads TGTGCCAGCAGCTTAACAGGGAATTCACCCCTCCACTTT.

This clone was seen more than once but under ten times. The V call is TRBV5-6, the J call TRBJ2-5; unclear D gene. Between the trimmed V and J ends, which lost 0 bases and 5 bases, there was a span of 11 bases. Germline-derived CDR1 and CDR2 are SGHDT and YYEEEE. This CDR3 is built from 14 residues. CDR3 in DNA: TGTGCCAGCAGCTTGGTGGGCTCCACGGAGACCCAGTACTTC. Encoded protein: CASSLVGSTETQYF. Full variable domain (outside the CDR3, taken from reference TRBV5-6 and TRBJ2-5): DAGVTQSPTHLIKTRGQQVTLRCSPKSGHDTVSWYQQALGQGPQFIFQYYEEEERQRGNFPDRFSGHQFPNYSSELNVNALLLGDSALYLCASSLVGSTETQYFGPGTRLLVL.

Ten or more counts support this clone. V is TRBV7-2 and J is TRBJ1-5; 8 bases match TRBD1. This CDR3 is built from 16 residues. The V gene's germline CDR1 is SGHTA and CDR2 FQGNSA. V dropped 1 base and J dropped 2; count of bases not matched to a gene: 4. CDR3 region: CASSLGQGAGNQPQHF. The DNA for the CDR3 is TGTGCCAGCAGCTTAGGCCAGGGGGCTGGCAATCAGCCCCAGCATTTT.

The gene calls are TRBV7-3 and TRBJ2-7; TRBD1 agrees at 8 bases. CDR1 and CDR2 from the germline V gene are SGHTA and FQGTGA. The CDR3 is 14 residues long. The trim removed 5 bases at V and 6 bases at J, leaving 9 bases unmatched. The CDR3 nucleotides read TGTGCCAGCAGCGTCTCAGGGGGCAGGGGCGAGCAGTACTTC. This encodes CASSVSGGRGEQYF.

This clone showed up many times. The chain couples TRBV11-2 to TRBJ2-4, with TRBD2 matching 11 bases. Trimming removed 3 bases from V and 2 bases from J; junction bases left unmatched: 6. The germline gives CDR1 SGHAT, CDR2 FQNNGV. This CDR3 has 17 amino acids. This chain's CDR3 is CASSLTGTSGTKNIQYF. The CDR3 bases are TGTGCCAGCAGCTTGACCGGGACTAGCGGAACCAAAAACATTCAGTACTTC.

This clone was recorded a few times. The rearrangement links TRBV6-5 to TRBJ2-5; 8 bases line up with TRBD2. This CDR3 has 13 residues. Germline V lookup: CDR1 MNHEY, CDR2 SVGAGI. With 4 bases clipped from V and 8 bases from J, the junction kept 6 bases outside the gene matches. CDR3 region: CASSSPGGGTQYF. In nucleotides, the CDR3 is TGTGCCAGCAGTTCACCGGGAGGGGGTACCCAGTACTTC.

This clone was detected many times. V gene TRBV19 combines with J gene TRBJ2-3; TRBD2 matches 11 bases. The CDR3 is made up of 19 amino acids. Germline V CDR1 and CDR2: LNHDA, SQIVND (reference sequence). The ends lost 6 bases at V and 2 bases at J; junction bases unmatched: 16. The CDR3: CASSQNSGTSGFYTDTQYF. The CDR3 bases are TGTGCCAGTAGCCAGAACTCCGGGACTAGCGGTTTTTACACAGATACGCAGTATTTT.

This clone was recorded many times. The chain employs TRBV6-1 and TRBJ1-1; possibly TRBD1 for D (6 bases). CDR3 length equals 15 residues. Germline CDR1 is MNHNS and CDR2 is SASEGT. Trimming removed 0 bases at V and 4 bases at J, with 12 bases between. In nucleotides, the CDR3 is TGTGCCAGCAGTGAAGCAGACAGGCATTCCACTGAAGCTTTCTTT. Translated: CASSEADRHSTEAFF.

This clone was picked up many times. The chain combines TRBV12-3 or TRBV12-4 with TRBJ2-5; possibly TRBD1 or TRBD2 for D (6 bases each). The CDR3 sequence is 12 residues long. V lost 5 bases to trimming and J lost 5 bases, with 9 bases between them. CDR3 loop: CASSRGRETQYF. The DNA of the CDR3 is TGTGCCAGCAGTAGGGGGAGGGAGACCCAGTACTTC.

This clone was picked up many times. This chain uses TRBV12-3 or TRBV12-4 with TRBJ1-1, with 7 bases aligning to TRBD1. This CDR3 is built from 16 residues. V was clipped by 2 bases and J by 5 bases; unmatched bases: 11. CDR3 in amino acids: CASSLRRMTGRTEAFF. The CDR3 DNA follows: TGTGCCAGCAGTTTAAGGAGGATGACAGGGCGGACTGAAGCTTTCTTT.

This clone was observed at least ten times. The chain joins TRBV5-4 to TRBJ2-2, with TRBD1 identical over 10 bases. With 3 bases clipped from V and 3 bases from J, the junction kept 5 bases outside the gene matches. This CDR3 spans 16 amino acids. Germline V gene data show CDR1 as SGHNT and CDR2 as YYREEE (reference sequence). In DNA, the CDR3 is TGTGCCAGCAGCTCACGACAGGGGGCGGACACCGGGGAGCTGTTTTTT. It encodes CASSSRQGADTGELFF. The full variable domain, its missing parts supplied by reference TRBV5-4 and TRBJ2-2, is ETGVTQSPTHLIKTRGQQVTLRCSSQSGHNTVSWYQQALGQGPQFIFQYYREEENGRGNFPPRFSGLQFPNYSSELNVNALELDDSALYLCASSSRQGADTGELFFGEGSRLTVL.

This clone was observed at least ten times. J is TRBJ1-1 and V is TRBV11-2; 8 nucleotides line up with TRBD1. CDR1 is SGHAT, CDR2 FQNNGV, per germline. This CDR3 is built from 15 residues. Unmatched junction bases numbered 5, after V lost 0 bases and J lost 5 bases. Written as DNA, the CDR3 is TGTGCCAGCAGCTTAGAACAGGGGGTAGGGACTGAAGCTTTCTTT. Its protein is CASSLEQGVGTEAFF. The full variable domain, in which reference TRBV11-2 and TRBJ1-1 provide the parts outside the CDR3, is EAGVAQSPRYKIIEKRQSVAFWCNPISGHATLYWYQQILGQGPKLLIQFQNNGVVDDSQLPKDRFSAERLKGVDSTLKIQPAKLEDSAVYLCASSLEQGVGTEAFFGQGTRLTVV.

This clone was observed many times. V is TRBV28 and J is TRBJ1-2; D is unresolved. There are 13 residues in the CDR3. Trimming removed 2 bases from V and 4 bases from J, with 8 bases in between. The germline gives CDR1 MDHEN, CDR2 SYDVKM. CDR3 protein: CASSLDRFYGYTF. The CDR3, as DNA: TGTGCCAGCAGTTTAGATCGGTTCTATGGCTACACCTTC.

The chain combines TRBV4-2 with TRBJ2-5; 8 positions agree with TRBD2. This CDR3 is built from 17 residues. CDR1 and CDR2 from the germline V gene are LGHNA and YNFKEQ. The trim removed 0 bases at V and 2 bases at J, leaving 8 bases unmatched. CDR3 nucleotide sequence: TGTGCCAGCAGCCAAGAGGGCAATAGCGGGGTACAAGAGACCCAGTACTTC. Protein sequence: CASSQEGNSGVQETQYF.

This clone was detected ten times or more. The chain couples TRBV24-1 to TRBJ2-1; TRBD1 aligns across 8 bases. J gave up 1 base and V 2 bases, and 3 bases lay outside the gene matches. The germline gives CDR1 KGHDR, CDR2 SFDVKD. The CDR3 is 16 amino acids. The CDR3 DNA reads as TGTGCCACCAGTGATTCCGGGACAGGTTCCTACAATGAGCAGTTCTTC. Translating gives CATSDSGTGSYNEQFF.

This clone occurred many times. The CDR3 loop is CASSSAGGREQFF. The CDR3 nucleotides read TGTGCCAGCAGTTCGGCGGGGGGGCGGGAGCAGTTCTTC. This sequence joins TRBV28 and TRBJ2-1; TRBD2 agrees at 9 bases. The V gene's germline CDR1 is MDHEN and CDR2 SYDVKM. The length of the CDR3 is 13 residues. With 4 bases clipped from V and 10 bases from J, the junction kept 5 bases outside the gene matches.

At least ten counts were recorded for this clone. The chain employs TRBV6-1 and TRBJ1-4; TRBD1 aligns across 9 bases. This CDR3 is built from 15 residues. The trim removed 4 bases at V and 8 bases at J, leaving 8 bases unmatched. Per the germline V gene, CDR1 is MNHNS and CDR2 is SASEGT. In DNA form, the CDR3 reads TGTGCCAGCAGTGTCGACAGGGGGGTAGGGGAAAAACTGTTTTTT. Its protein product is CASSVDRGVGEKLFF.

This clone was seen at least ten times. The chain combines TRBV5-8 with TRBJ2-2, with D possibly matching TRBD1 (6 bases). V lost 2 bases to trimming and J lost 0 bases, with 8 bases between them. The CDR3 totals 15 residues. Germline V lookup: CDR1 SGHTS, CDR2 YDEGEE. The CDR3 DNA follows: TGTGCCAGCAGCTTAGGGACATCGAACACCGGGGAGCTGTTTTTT. Residues: CASSLGTSNTGELFF.